A selection of T cell receptor beta chains follows, all from one sample in a study of T cells in Graves' hyperthyroidism and ophthalmopathy. Each CDR3 protein gets one entry after TCRdb re-called the multiplex PCR reads with MiXCR. The sample lists around 200,000 distinct CDR3 sequences, around 18% occurring once. The sample was blood. The receptors here all came from a man in his forties or fifties with Graves' hyperthyroidism. The CDR3 runs from the conserved cysteine through the conserved F or W. The D gene is left open where the match is weak. Some rows mark clone size as missing; the rest say once, few, many or name a class of expanded clone.

abundance,d_gene,v_gene,j_gene,CDR3aa,CDR3nt
-,TRBD2,TRBV7-3,TRBJ2-3,CASSRLAGALHTQYF,TGTGCCAGCAGCCGACTAGCGGGGGCCCTGCATACGCAGTATTTT
many,TRBD1,TRBV2,TRBJ1-5,CASSEDPTGFQPQHF,TGTGCCAGCAGTGAAGACCCGACAGGGTTTCAGCCCCAGCATTTT
many,-,TRBV30,TRBJ2-1,CAWSVQIDGEQFF,TGTGCCTGGAGTGTACAAATTGATGGTGAGCAGTTCTTC
many,TRBD1,TRBV7-8,TRBJ2-1,CASIPNRGSYNEQFF,TGTGCCAGCATACCCAACAGGGGGTCCTACAATGAGCAGTTCTTC
-,TRBD1,TRBV4-3,TRBJ2-1,CASSQRGQGPNEQFF,TGCGCCAGCAGCCAACGAGGACAGGGGCCCAATGAGCAGTTCTTC
many,TRBD1,TRBV4-3,TRBJ2-5,CASSQSTGEETQYF,TGCGCCAGCAGCCAATCCACAGGGGAAGAGACCCAGTACTTC
few,TRBD1,TRBV20-1,TRBJ1-2,CSARGGTGSNYGYTF,TGCAGTGCTAGGGGCGGGACAGGATCAAACTATGGCTACACCTTC
-,-,TRBV28,TRBJ1-2,CASSSLPGRSYTF,TGTGCCAGCAGTTCACTGCCCGGACGAAGCTACACCTTC
many,-,TRBV7-2,TRBJ1-1,CASSIRQISTEAFF,TGTGCCAGCAGCATAAGACAGATATCCACTGAAGCTTTCTTT
many,-,TRBV5-1,TRBJ2-2,CASSRVTNTGELFF,TGCGCCAGCAGCAGAGTTACGAACACCGGGGAGCTGTTTTTT
many,TRBD1,TRBV6-1,TRBJ2-5,CASSAAGGTETQYF,TGTGCCAGCAGTGCGGCAGGGGGCACGGAGACCCAGTACTTC
-,TRBD1,TRBV5-1,TRBJ2-2,CASSSGTGGSGELFF,TGCGCCAGCAGCTCCGGGACAGGGGGGTCCGGGGAGCTGTTTTTT
few,-,TRBV6-5,TRBJ1-5,CASSYSRGGSDQPQHF,TGTGCCAGCAGTTACTCGAGGGGGGGCTCAGATCAGCCCCAGCATTTT
-,-,TRBV7-6,TRBJ2-4,CASSLGQGGIQYF,TGTGCTAGCAGCTTAGGTCAGGGGGGGATTCAGTACTTC
-,TRBD1,TRBV24-1,TRBJ1-6,CATSDLSGTEYNSPLHF,TGTGCCACCAGTGATTTATCCGGGACAGAGTATAATTCACCCCTCCACTTT
few,TRBD1,TRBV4-3,TRBJ1-2,CASSQAYASQGASYGYTF,TGCGCCAGCAGCCAAGCTTACGCTTCACAGGGGGCAAGCTATGGCTACACCTTC
-,-,TRBV10-1,TRBJ1-1,CATTQGMNTEAFF,TGCGCCACGACCCAGGGAATGAACACTGAAGCTTTCTTT
few,-,TRBV15,TRBJ2-4,CATSRVNNIQYF,TGTGCCACCAGCAGAGTGAACAACATTCAGTACTTC
-,-,TRBV28,TRBJ1-4,CATRETQVEKLFF,TGTGCCACCCGGGAGACACAGGTAGAAAAACTGTTTTTT
many,-,TRBV3-1,TRBJ1-2,CASSQYSYGYTF,TGTGCCAGCAGCCAATACAGCTATGGCTACACCTTC
many,-,TRBV7-8,TRBJ2-1,CASSLVGLSHREQFF,TGTGCCAGCAGCTTAGTGGGACTGTCTCATCGCGAGCAGTTCTTC
many,-,TRBV27,TRBJ2-5,CASSLGSVRGRKETQYF,TGTGCCAGCAGTTTAGGTAGCGTGAGGGGGAGAAAAGAGACCCAGTACTTC
many,-,TRBV28,TRBJ2-7,CASRRGPSSYEQYF,TGTGCCAGCAGACGAGGCCCGAGCTCCTACGAGCAGTACTTC
many,-,TRBV20-1,TRBJ2-3,CSASGGASDTQYF,TGCAGTGCTAGTGGGGGGGCGTCAGATACGCAGTATTTT